The following is a TCR beta chain sequence with its context. Its antigen is still unknown. This CDR3 is built from 12 residues. Germline V CDR1 and CDR2: MGHRA, YSYEKL. Trimming cost V 8 bases and J 7 bases; bases outside gene matches: 5. This record belongs to a study of T cells in localized non-small cell lung cancer. Regarding the study as a whole: Paired adjacent lung recovered a median approximately 57 of the top 100 tumor clones. Investigators sequenced only a single tumor region, leaving heterogeneity possible. Longer overall survival accompanied higher blood T cell density. Of the tissues analyzed, uninvolved adjacent lung showed maximal T cell clonality, greater than tumor.

Assay used: immunoSEQ multiplex PCR; TCRdb lists only in-frame clones, some missing. The table shows approximately 4,700 clones, with less than 40% occurring only once. The sequences come from lung tumor tissue, collected before any cancer treatment. This sequence was found in a male donor aged 60 or over with stage I lung adenocarcinoma. V usage is TRBV4-1 and J usage is TRBJ1-2, with 9 nucleotides matching TRBD1. CDR3 in amino acids: CASGGTGFGYTF. The CDR3, as DNA: TGCGCCAGCGGGGGGACAGGGTTTGGCTACACCTTC.